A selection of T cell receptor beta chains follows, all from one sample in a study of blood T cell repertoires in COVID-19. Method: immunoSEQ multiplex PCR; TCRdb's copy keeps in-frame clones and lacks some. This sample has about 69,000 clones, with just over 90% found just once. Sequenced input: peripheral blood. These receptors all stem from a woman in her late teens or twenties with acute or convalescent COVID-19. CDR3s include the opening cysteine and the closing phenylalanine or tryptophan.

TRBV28	CASNWGGGYTF
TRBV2	CASSVTGGSGNTIYF
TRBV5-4	CASSLVQGANYGYTF
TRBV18	CASSLNSRTGMYF
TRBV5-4	CASSSAGQHVGYGYTF
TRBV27	CASSPRQGIDYGYTF
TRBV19	CASSIVDRGSNQPQHF
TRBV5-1	CASSPEGNGYNEQFF
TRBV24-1	CATIGTEETQYF
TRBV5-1	CASSPGTAQRTDTQYF
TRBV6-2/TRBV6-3	CASSRNSGLAGVLFF
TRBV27	CASRVQGWNTEAFF
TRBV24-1	CATSAGGGSNEQFF
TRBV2	CAGAGVAGVGETQYF
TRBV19	CASRVTGTGVAGELFF
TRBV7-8	CASSAHCWNTGELFF
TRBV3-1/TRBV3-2	CASSPRGSGNEQYF
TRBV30	CAWAVTQGAEQYF
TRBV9	CASSGQGAGTEAFF
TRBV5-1	CASSSGGGEREQYF
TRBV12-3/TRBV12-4	CASSAGTEAFF
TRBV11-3	CASSLGGGLDNEQFF
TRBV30	CARTQGARTEAFF
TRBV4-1	CASSQDRGTAYNEQFF
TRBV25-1	CASSVGGQGAAETQYF
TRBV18	CASSPPALAGGTGELFF
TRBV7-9	CASSRKTGRILNTEAFF
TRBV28	CASSSQTGYDSPLHF
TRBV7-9	CASSSTGGAEAFF
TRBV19	CASSTVALGTDTQYF
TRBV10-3	CAISAHRGREFGANVLTF
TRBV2	CASMTGGLSTEAFF
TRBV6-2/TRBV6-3	CASSYPTSGSLQVYEQYF
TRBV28	CASRGNPRASGSGELFF
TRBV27	CASSPRLTTEAFF
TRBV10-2	CASSESQGRTEAFF
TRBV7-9	CASSLGAGTRKYF
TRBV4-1	CASSQDPGLAGNTGELFF
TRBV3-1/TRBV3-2	CASSSSDNTEAFF
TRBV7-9	CASSRTGQSEAFF
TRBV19	CASRSGTVNEKLFF
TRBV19	CASSILNQPQHF
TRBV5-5	CASSLAADTAYNEQFF
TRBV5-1	CASSTDSYSGNTIYF
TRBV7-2	CASSSSGLAFNEQFF
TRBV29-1	CSLRPDDRGQLGSNQPQHF
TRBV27	CASSLQRGSYEQYF
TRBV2	CASRTELGQPQHF
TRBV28	CASSSRQTPSNQPQHF
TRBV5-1	CASSSTSGGAYTQYF
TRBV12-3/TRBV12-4	CASSKGQGYTF